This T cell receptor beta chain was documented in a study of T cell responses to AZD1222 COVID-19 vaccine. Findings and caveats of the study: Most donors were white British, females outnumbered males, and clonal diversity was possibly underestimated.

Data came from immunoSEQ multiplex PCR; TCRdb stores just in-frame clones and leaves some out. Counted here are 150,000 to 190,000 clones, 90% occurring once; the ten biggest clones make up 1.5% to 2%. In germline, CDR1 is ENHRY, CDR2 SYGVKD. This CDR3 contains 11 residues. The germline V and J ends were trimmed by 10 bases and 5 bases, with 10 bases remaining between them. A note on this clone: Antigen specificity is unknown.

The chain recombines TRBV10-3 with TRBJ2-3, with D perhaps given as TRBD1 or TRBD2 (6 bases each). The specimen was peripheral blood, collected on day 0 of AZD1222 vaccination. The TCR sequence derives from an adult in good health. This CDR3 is CATGGGDTQYF. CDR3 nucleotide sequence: TGTGCCACCGGAGGGGGAGATACGCAGTATTTT.